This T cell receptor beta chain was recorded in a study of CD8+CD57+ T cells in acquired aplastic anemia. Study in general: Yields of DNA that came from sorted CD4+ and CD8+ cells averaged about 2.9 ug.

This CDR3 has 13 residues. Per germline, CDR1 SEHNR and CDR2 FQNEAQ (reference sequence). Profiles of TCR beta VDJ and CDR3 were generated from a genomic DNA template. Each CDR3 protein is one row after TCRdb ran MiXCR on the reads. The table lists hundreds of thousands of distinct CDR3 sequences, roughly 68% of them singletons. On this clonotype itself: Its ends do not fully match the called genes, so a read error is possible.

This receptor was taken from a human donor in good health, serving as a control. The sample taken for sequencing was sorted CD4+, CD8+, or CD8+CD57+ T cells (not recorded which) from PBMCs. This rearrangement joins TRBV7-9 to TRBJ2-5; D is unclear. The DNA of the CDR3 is TGTGCCAGCAGCTTAGCGCTAACGGAGATCCAGTACTTC. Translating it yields CASSLALTEIQYF.